Described below is a single T cell receptor (beta chain) sequence and its context. Its antigen remains unknown. This sample stems from a study of cytomegalovirus exposure and HLA in healthy donors. General study findings and limits: The classifier, whose performance was assessed in both the original and validation cohorts, reportedly diagnosed cytomegalovirus status with high specificity and sensitivity.

Libraries were prepared by immunoSEQ multiplex PCR; TCRdb keeps only in-frame clonotypes and omits some of them. The table records around 34,000 clones, just under 95% of them present only once. V lost 6 bases, J lost 3 bases, and 12 bases lay in between. Germline CDR1 reads MGHDK; CDR2 reads SYGVNS. CDR3 length equals 13 residues. This clonotype originated in a man younger than 30 in good health and CMV-seronegative. Sequenced input: PBMCs. The genes are TRBV25-1 and TRBJ2-7; no clear D. The DNA for the CDR3 is TGTGCCAGCAGCGTAATCGCCGGCTACGAGCAGTACTTC. This sequence encodes CASSVIAGYEQYF.